This T cell receptor beta chain came from a study of shared clonotypes between healthy human individuals. Study-wide context: A donor's plate count was three for CD4 naive and three for CD4 memory; CD8 naive had two and CD8 memory one.

This CDR3 is 16 amino acids long. Trimming removed 4 bases from V and 0 bases from J, with 14 bases in between. CDR1 is SGHRS and CDR2 is YFSETQ in the germline V gene. Sequencing used immunoSEQ multiplex PCR; TCRdb keeps in-frame clones, though not all of them. The sample has approximately 530,000 clones, more than 95% seen once. The chain uses TRBV5-1 and TRBJ2-4; D is perhaps TRBD2 (6 bases). What was sequenced was naive CD4+ T cells sorted from blood. Regarding subset: CD45RA+ positively selected. The source is a woman younger than 45 in good health. In nucleotides, the CDR3 is TGCGCCAGCAGCGGTGTGGCGGGGTTAGCCAAAAACATTCAGTACTTC. This encodes CASSGVAGLAKNIQYF.